These 26 T cell receptor beta chains were sequenced from one sample in a study of T cell repertoires in cytomegalovirus infection. Using its own MiXCR run on the reads, TCRdb lists one record per CDR3 protein. The table has about 140,000 distinct CDR3 sequences, about 6.1% seen once. Sequencing used PBMCs. Receptors were obtained from a human donor in good health (CMV status not recorded). Some clones in this sample may be carry-over from other donors' samples.

This clonotype was seen at least ten times. The chain uses TRBV7-2 and TRBJ1-4; D perhaps matches TRBD1 (5 bases). The germline V gene has CDR1 SGHTA and CDR2 FQGNSA. Trimming shortened V by 5 bases and J by 8 bases, and 15 bases separated the two germline ends. The CDR3 runs to 14 residues. The CDR3 sequence: CASSARRGSEKLFF. Here the CDR3 DNA reads TGTGCCAGCAGCGCACGGAGGGGCAGCGAAAAACTGTTTTTT. The whole variable domain, filled in from reference TRBV7-2 and TRBJ1-4, reads GAGVSQSPSNKVTEKGKDVELRCDPISGHTALYWYRQSLGQGLEFLIYFQGNSAPDKSGLPSDRFSAERTGGSVSTLTIQRTQQEDSAVYLCASSARRGSEKLFFGSGTQLSVL.

The chain carries TRBV20-1 and TRBJ2-7; 8 nucleotides align to TRBD1. V gave up 6 bases and J gave up 6 bases; unmatched junction bases: 4. The CDR3 loop spans 11 amino acids. Looked up from germline, CDR1 is DFQATT and CDR2 is SNEGSKA (reference sequence). CDR3 sequence reads: CSARTGREQYF. The CDR3 bases are TGCAGTGCGAGGACAGGGCGCGAGCAGTACTTC.

This clonotype was detected only a few times. The chain uses TRBV5-6 and TRBJ2-3; D might be TRBD2 (6 bases). The CDR3 loop spans 15 amino acids. Per the germline V gene, CDR1 is SGHDT and CDR2 is YYEEEE. Trimming removed 4 bases at V and 0 bases at J, with 12 bases between. CDR3 in DNA: TGTGCCAGCAGCCCCGGACTAACTAGCACAGATACGCAGTATTTT. Amino acids: CASSPGLTSTDTQYF. The variable domain in full, completed from reference TRBV5-6 and TRBJ2-3, reads DAGVTQSPTHLIKTRGQQVTLRCSPKSGHDTVSWYQQALGQGPQFIFQYYEEEERQRGNFPDRFSGHQFPNYSSELNVNALLLGDSALYLCASSPGLTSTDTQYFGPGTRLTVL.

This clonotype was detected ten times or more. The rearrangement links TRBV15 to TRBJ2-7; TRBD1 might be the D (6 bases). Germline CDR1 is LNHNV and CDR2 is YYDKDF (reference sequence). This CDR3 has 16 residues. The V end lost 0 bases, the J end lost 0 bases, and 12 bases lay between the germline ends. CDR3 sequence: CATSRDSRTASYEQYF. Here the CDR3 DNA reads TGTGCCACCAGCAGAGATAGCCGGACAGCCTCCTACGAGCAGTACTTC.

The sample holds many counts of this clonotype. The CDR3 is CASSLDPFTDTQYF. Here the CDR3 DNA reads TGTGCCAGCAGCTTAGATCCGTTCACAGATACGCAGTATTTT. J is TRBJ2-3 and V is TRBV7-2, with D hard to call. V shed 1 base and J shed 2 bases, with 7 bases lying between them. The CDR3 has 14 amino acids. Germline assignment: CDR1 SGHTA and CDR2 FQGNSA.

This clonotype was counted a few times. The chain links TRBV7-2 to TRBJ2-1; D is unresolved. CDR3 size: 13 residues. Germline-derived CDR1 and CDR2 are SGHTA and FQGNSA. V was shortened by 1 base and J by 5 bases, with 6 bases between the two germline ends. The CDR3 protein is CASSLGANNEQFF. In DNA form, the CDR3 reads TGTGCCAGCAGCTTAGGGGCCAACAATGAGCAGTTCTTC.

This clonotype was seen more than once but under ten times. The V and J genes are TRBV20-1 and TRBJ1-2; 7 bases line up with TRBD1. This CDR3 is built from 14 residues. Trimming cost V 6 bases and J 3 bases; bases outside gene matches: 10. Germline V CDR1 and CDR2: DFQATT, SNEGSKA (reference sequence). CDR3 bases: TGCAGTGCCCCAAAGGGAGGGGGCGACTATGGCTACACCTTC. It yields the protein CSAPKGGGDYGYTF.

This clonotype has at least ten counts. The V and J genes are TRBV7-9 and TRBJ2-6, with TRBD1 matching 8 bases. The germline V gene encodes CDR1 SEHNR and CDR2 FQNEAQ (reference sequence). V was clipped by 4 bases and J by 0 bases; unmatched bases: 8. The CDR3 is 18 residues long. The CDR3 loop reads CASSSTGTGSSGANVLTF. CDR3 in DNA: TGTGCCAGCAGCTCAACCGGGACAGGTTCCTCTGGGGCCAACGTCCTGACTTTC.

At least ten counts were recorded for this clonotype. The V gene is TRBV6-2 or TRBV6-3, the J gene TRBJ2-1; 11 nucleotides agree with TRBD2. This CDR3 comprises 14 residues. The germline V gene has CDR1 MNHEY and CDR2 SVGEGT. The junction had 7 bases not matched to a gene; V was cut back by 5 bases and J by 10 bases. The CDR3 sequence: CASSRTSGGREQFF. CDR3 sequence (DNA): TGTGCCAGCAGTCGAACTAGCGGGGGCCGGGAGCAGTTCTTC.

This clonotype was observed many times. The CDR3 loop is CASIQPGGTDTQYF. CDR3 DNA: TGTGCCAGTATCCAGCCCGGTGGCACAGATACGCAGTATTTT. The genes are TRBV19 and TRBJ2-3; unclear D gene. Germline assignment: CDR1 LNHDA and CDR2 SQIVND (reference sequence). The CDR3 sequence is 14 residues long. Trimming pared 7 bases from V and 1 base from J, leaving 12 bases between.

This clonotype was picked up a small number of times. This rearrangement joins TRBV28 to TRBJ1-2; unclear D gene. The V end was cut by 3 bases, the J end by 8 bases, with 10 bases between. Germline V gene data show CDR1 as MDHEN and CDR2 as SYDVKM. The CDR3 contains 12 residues. For the CDR3, the DNA is TGTGCCAGCAGTTTTACAAAGGAGGGCTACACCTTC. Protein product: CASSFTKEGYTF.

There are many counts of this clonotype. The chain combines TRBV12-3 or TRBV12-4 with TRBJ2-4; possible D gene TRBD1, 6 bases. V lost 6 bases and J 8 bases, leaving 17 bases between the germline ends. There are 14 residues in the CDR3. DNA for the CDR3: TGTGCCAGCAGAATGCAGGGGCTCGGGGACATTCAGTACTTC. Its protein is CASRMQGLGDIQYF.

This rearrangement joins TRBV4-2 to TRBJ2-5, with 7 bases fitting TRBD2. CDR1 LGHNA and CDR2 YNFKEQ come from the germline V gene. J gave up 2 bases and V 2 bases, and 2 bases lay outside the gene matches. The CDR3 covers 14 residues. The DNA for the CDR3 is TGTGCCAGCAGCCAAACGGGGGGACAAGAGACCCAGTACTTC. Residues: CASSQTGGQETQYF.

The table lists this clonotype with many counts. V is TRBV7-2 and J is TRBJ2-7, with TRBD2 as a possible D gene (5 bases). Germline CDR1 is SGHTA and CDR2 is FQGNSA. V was cut by 1 base and J by 4 bases, with 11 bases left in between. The CDR3 spans 14 residues. The CDR3 here is CASSLVGGSYEQYF. As DNA, the CDR3 is TGTGCCAGCAGCTTAGTTGGTGGGAGTTACGAGCAGTACTTC.

This clonotype has ten or more counts. The chain links TRBV2 to TRBJ1-1; weak D call: TRBD1 (6 bases). This CDR3 is built from 15 residues. Trimming took 3 bases from V and 4 from J, leaving 15 bases between them. Germline loops: CDR1 SNHLY, CDR2 FYNNEI. In DNA, the CDR3 is TGTGCCAGCAGTGAGGGGGCGAGTTTTGGCACTGAAGCTTTCTTT. Amino acids: CASSEGASFGTEAFF.

The rearrangement joins TRBV5-1 to TRBJ1-1, with a tentative D call TRBD1 (5 bases). This CDR3 comprises 15 residues. Germline V gene sequence: CDR1 SGHRS, CDR2 YFSETQ. The V end lost 1 base, the J end lost 2 bases, and 12 bases lay between the germline ends. The CDR3 protein is CASSLKVGRNTEAFF. DNA for the CDR3: TGCGCCAGCAGCTTGAAGGTGGGGCGAAACACTGAAGCTTTCTTT.

This clonotype has ten or more counts. The chain joins TRBV7-3 to TRBJ2-7; no definite D call. Germline-derived CDR1 and CDR2 are SGHTA and FQGTGA. Trimming took 0 bases from V and 9 from J, leaving 12 bases between them. CDR3 length: 13 amino acids. For the CDR3, the DNA is TGTGCCAGCAGCTTAACCGAATCAGGCGCGCAGTACTTC. Its translation: CASSLTESGAQYF.

This clonotype was seen repeatedly, ten times or more. The chain has TRBV7-3 and TRBJ2-7; 10 positions match TRBD2. The CDR3 runs to 17 residues. The V gene end was trimmed by 6 bases and the J gene end by 3 bases; junction bases not matched to a gene: 14. Germline CDR1 reads SGHTA; CDR2 reads FQGTGA. Written as DNA, the CDR3 is TGTGCCAGCAGGGGAACCGATAGCGGGGGGATAAACTACGAGCAGTACTTC. This gives the protein CASRGTDSGGINYEQYF.

The J gene is TRBJ1-5, the V gene TRBV19; the match to TRBD1 covers 8 bases. Germline V CDR1 and CDR2: LNHDA, SQIVND (reference sequence). The V gene end was trimmed by 5 bases and the J gene end by 2 bases; junction bases not matched to a gene: 8. The CDR3 spans 16 residues. CDR3 sequence (DNA): TGTGCCAGTAGTGGACCAGGGGGCTGGGGCAATCAGCCCCAGCATTTT. Protein sequence: CASSGPGGWGNQPQHF.

This clonotype was recorded a few times. The gene calls are TRBV7-2 and TRBJ1-6; perhaps TRBD1 as D (5 bases). CDR1 and CDR2 from the germline V gene are SGHTA and FQGNSA. The CDR3 extends over 15 amino acids. Trimming removed 0 bases at V and 6 bases at J, with 9 bases between. CDR3 protein: CASSLAGGGNSPLHF. The CDR3 nucleotides read TGTGCCAGCAGCTTAGCGGGGGGTGGTAATTCACCCCTCCACTTT.

The table lists this clonotype with many counts. Relative to the germline gene, one junction end is altered; a read error may explain this. The chain employs TRBV7-7 and TRBJ2-5, with no clear D. This CDR3 is built from 14 residues. Germline CDR1 is SSHAT and CDR2 is FNYEAQ (reference sequence). The CDR3 DNA reads TGTGCTAGCAGCCCCCGGGCAGCCCAAGAGACCCAGTACTTC. It yields the protein CASSPRAAQETQYF.

The V and J genes are TRBV29-1 and TRBJ2-5; D perhaps matches TRBD2 (6 bases). Germline CDR1 and CDR2: SQVTM and ANQGSEA. V lost 2 bases and J lost 9, with 10 bases in between. The CDR3 covers 11 residues. The CDR3 is CSVELGEAQYF. Written as DNA, the CDR3 is TGCAGCGTTGAATTGGGGGAGGCCCAGTACTTC.

Many counts were recorded for this clonotype. V and J are TRBV7-2 and TRBJ2-1; D is possibly TRBD1 (5 bases). The CDR3 extends over 13 amino acids. Germline CDR1 is SGHTA and CDR2 is FQGNSA. Trimming removed 5 bases from V and 4 bases from J, with 9 bases in between. CDR3: CASSGAEYNEQFF. CDR3 coding DNA: TGTGCCAGCAGCGGGGCCGAATACAATGAGCAGTTCTTC.

This clonotype came up many times. The chain links TRBV12-5 to TRBJ2-5; the match to TRBD2 covers 11 bases. The CDR3 runs 15 residues. V trimming: 5 bases; J trimming: 5 bases; junction bases outside the gene matches: 7. The germline CDR1 and CDR2 sequences are LGHNT and FRNRAP. The CDR3 sequence: CASGTTSGDPETQYF. CDR3 nucleotide sequence: TGTGCTAGTGGTACGACTAGCGGGGACCCGGAGACCCAGTACTTC. Together with reference TRBV12-5 and TRBJ2-5, the CDR3 gives the full variable domain: DARVTQTPRHKVTEMGQEVTMRCQPILGHNTVFWYRQTMMQGLELLAYFRNRAPLDDSGMPKDRFSAEMPDATLATLKIQPSEPRDSAVYFCASGTTSGDPETQYFGPGTRLLVL.

This clonotype was counted many times. The J gene is TRBJ1-2, the V gene TRBV29-1, with D possibly being TRBD1 (5 bases). Per germline, CDR1 SQVTM and CDR2 ANQGSEA. The CDR3 covers 14 residues. V was cut by 4 bases and J by 4 bases, with 16 bases left in between. CDR3 in amino acids: CSVGPPGPGYGYTF. The CDR3 DNA sequence: TGCAGCGTTGGCCCCCCAGGGCCCGGCTATGGCTACACCTTC.

By share, this clonotype counts as medium-sized. V and J are TRBV7-2 and TRBJ2-1, with D perhaps TRBD1 or TRBD2 (6 bases each). The germline CDR1 and CDR2 sequences are SGHTA and FQGNSA. The CDR3 has 15 amino acids. V was clipped by 4 bases and J by 8 bases, with 18 bases between them. The DNA for the CDR3 is TGTGCCAGCAGCTCCAGGGGCACGGGGAGGTATGAGCAGTTCTTC. It specifies CASSSRGTGRYEQFF.